This entry lists 24 T cell receptor beta chains sequenced from one sample in a study of OX40 agonist ivuxolimab in advanced cancers. Assay used: immunoSEQ multiplex PCR; TCRdb lists only in-frame clones, some missing. The sample lists 15,000 to 20,000 clones; roughly 78% were seen once. The sequencing used CD4+ or CD8+ T cells sorted from blood, collected in a trial of the OX40 agonist ivuxolimab. The receptor source for this set is an adult with an advanced solid tumor such as melanoma, head and neck, liver or kidney cancer.

This clone was picked up one time. This chain joins TRBV4-2 and TRBJ1-4; unclear D gene. The germline V and J ends were trimmed by 1 base and 4 bases, with 10 bases remaining between them. Germline CDR1 reads LGHNA; CDR2 reads YNFKEQ. The CDR3 is made up of 15 amino acids. The CDR3 spells CASSQGETLNEKLFF. The CDR3 bases are TGTGCCAGCAGCCAAGGGGAGACTCTTAATGAAAAACTGTTTTTT.

This clone showed up just a few times. The chain links TRBV15 to TRBJ2-3; the D is unclear. Germline V CDR1 and CDR2: LNHNV, YYDKDF (reference sequence). The CDR3 runs to 14 residues. Trimming pared 4 bases from V and 1 base from J, leaving 9 bases between. The CDR3 spells CATSNEFGTDTQYF. Written as DNA, the CDR3 is TGTGCCACCAGCAACGAGTTTGGCACAGATACGCAGTATTTT.

This sequence joins TRBV29-1 and TRBJ1-1; possibly TRBD1 for D (5 bases). Between the trimmed V and J ends, which lost 5 bases and 6 bases, there was a span of 13 bases. Germline values: CDR1 SQVTM, CDR2 ANQGSEA. The CDR3 has 12 amino acids. The CDR3 reads CSVNAAGPEAFF. The DNA for the CDR3 is TGCAGCGTTAACGCGGCGGGGCCTGAAGCTTTCTTT. The entire variable domain, with the rest obtained from reference TRBV29-1 and TRBJ1-1, is as follows: SAVISQKPSRDICQRGTSLTIQCQVDSQVTMMFWYRQQPGQSLTLIATANQGSEATYESGFVIDKFPISRPNLTFSTLTVSNMSPEDSSIYLCSVNAAGPEAFFGQGTRLTVV.

The table lists this clone with a few counts. The J gene is TRBJ2-1, the V gene TRBV11-2; TRBD1 matches at 8 bases. The CDR3 runs to 16 residues. Germline V gene sequence: CDR1 SGHAT, CDR2 FQNNGV. V was clipped by 0 bases and J by 6 bases; unmatched bases: 7. The CDR3 loop reads CASSLDSGGEPNEQFF. CDR3 nucleotide sequence: TGTGCCAGCAGCTTAGATTCAGGGGGCGAACCCAATGAGCAGTTCTTC.

V usage is TRBV9 and J usage is TRBJ2-2, with D perhaps given as TRBD1 or TRBD2 (5 bases each). Trimming removed 8 bases at V and 6 bases at J, with 11 bases between. Germline lookup yields CDR1 SGDLS and CDR2 YYNGEE. The CDR3 extends over 12 amino acids. The CDR3 region is CASARGAGELFF. Written as DNA, the CDR3 is TGTGCCAGTGCCCGGGGCGCCGGGGAGCTGTTTTTT.

The CDR3 bases are TGTGCCAGCAGCTTTACTACCACGACAGGTCTTCCCCTCGGCGAGCAGTACTTC. It yields the protein CASSFTTTTGLPLGEQYF. The rearrangement uses TRBV11-2 and TRBJ2-7, with D maybe TRBD1 (6 bases). The CDR3 loop spans 18 amino acids. The germline V gene encodes CDR1 SGHAT and CDR2 FQNNGV. V gave up 3 bases and J gave up 6 bases, with 27 bases separating them.

CDR3 DNA: TGTGCCAGCAGCTTGGACGTTAACACTGAAGCTTTCTTT. It is translated as CASSLDVNTEAFF. This chain links TRBV5-4 with TRBJ1-1; no reliable D call. The V end was cut by 0 bases, the J end by 2 bases, with 5 bases between. The CDR3 is 13 residues long. The germline CDR1 and CDR2 sequences are SGHNT and YYREEE (reference sequence). Combining the CDR3 with reference TRBV5-4 and TRBJ1-1 gives the whole variable domain ETGVTQSPTHLIKTRGQQVTLRCSSQSGHNTVSWYQQALGQGPQFIFQYYREEENGRGNFPPRFSGLQFPNYSSELNVNALELDDSALYLCASSLDVNTEAFFGQGTRLTVV.

CDR3 region: CASSLEGEQETQYF. The CDR3 region has the DNA TGTGCCAGCAGTTTGGAGGGGGAACAAGAGACCCAGTACTTC. This sequence joins TRBV27 and TRBJ2-5; D possibly matches TRBD1 or TRBD2 (6 bases each). Between the trimmed V and J ends, which lost 3 bases and 2 bases, there was a span of 10 bases. CDR3 length: 14 residues. Germline V gene lookup returns CDR1 MNHEY and CDR2 SMNVEV (reference sequence).

The rearrangement joins TRBV7-2 to TRBJ2-7; tentatively, D is TRBD2 (5 bases). The germline V gene encodes CDR1 SGHTA and CDR2 FQGNSA. Trimming removed 4 bases from V and 7 bases from J, with 11 bases in between. CDR3 length equals 12 residues. CDR3 nucleotides: TGTGCCAGCAGCTATCACGGGGAGGAGCAGTACTTC. Translating gives CASSYHGEEQYF.

V and J are TRBV2 and TRBJ2-5; D call uncertain. V shed 4 bases and J shed 5 bases, with 8 bases lying between them. The germline gives CDR1 SNHLY, CDR2 FYNNEI. The CDR3 has 12 residues. CDR3 residues: CASSGQTETQYF. The CDR3 bases are TGTGCCAGCAGTGGACAAACCGAGACCCAGTACTTC.

The rearrangement uses TRBV11-3 and TRBJ2-3; 8 positions agree with TRBD2. The CDR3 has 15 residues. V lost 5 bases and J lost 6; bases outside the gene matches: 10. The germline gives CDR1 SGHNT, CDR2 YENEEA. CDR3 residues: CASSPPGGSRDTQYF. The DNA for the CDR3 is TGTGCCAGCAGCCCCCCGGGGGGGTCCAGGGATACGCAGTATTTT.

This rearrangement joins TRBV7-2 to TRBJ2-5; D gene ambiguous. The V end was cut by 4 bases, the J end by 0 bases, with 9 bases between. The germline CDR1 and CDR2 sequences are SGHTA and FQGNSA. CDR3 length: 14 amino acids. The CDR3 nucleotides are TGTGCCAGCAGCTCCCTCTTGTACCAAGAGACCCAGTACTTC. This gives the protein CASSSLLYQETQYF.

The chain has TRBV5-6 and TRBJ2-7, with 9 bases that match TRBD2. The CDR3 sequence is 15 residues long. V lost 0 bases and J lost 7; bases outside the gene matches: 8. From germline, CDR1 is SGHDT and CDR2 YYEEEE. DNA for the CDR3: TGTGCCAGCAGCTTGGGGCTAGCGGGGCCGAGGGAGCAGTACTTC. It yields the protein CASSLGLAGPREQYF.

The count of this clone is one. V usage is TRBV4-1 and J usage is TRBJ2-1; 8 bases map to TRBD1. V lost 4 bases and J lost 0; bases outside the gene matches: 5. CDR3 length: 16 amino acids. Per the germline V gene, CDR1 is MGHRA and CDR2 is YSYEKL. This CDR3 is CASSPQDRVSYNEQFF. The CDR3 coding sequence is TGCGCCAGCAGCCCTCAGGACAGGGTCTCCTACAATGAGCAGTTCTTC.

The rearrangement links TRBV16 to TRBJ1-2; 9 positions match TRBD1. This CDR3 region has 14 residues. After removal of 3 bases from V and 4 bases from J, the junction contained 3 bases not matched to a gene. The germline gives CDR1 KGHSY, CDR2 FQNENV. The CDR3 coding sequence is TGTGCCAGCAGCCAGACAGGGGGTGTCTATGGCTACACCTTC. Its protein is CASSQTGGVYGYTF.

This clone has only one observation. This chain joins TRBV19 and TRBJ2-1; the match to TRBD1 covers 7 bases. The J segment lost 6 bases and the V segment lost 6 bases, leaving 5 bases of the junction unmatched. Germline values: CDR1 LNHDA, CDR2 SQIVND (reference sequence). CDR3 length equals 13 residues. CDR3 loop: CASSLQGVNEQFF. The CDR3 DNA sequence: TGTGCCAGTAGCCTTCAGGGGGTCAATGAGCAGTTCTTC. Complete variable domain (other parts from reference TRBV19 and TRBJ2-1): DGGITQSPKYLFRKEGQNVTLSCEQNLNHDAMYWYRQDPGQGLRLIYYSQIVNDFQKGDIAEGYSVSREKKESFPLTVTSAQKNPTAFYLCASSLQGVNEQFFGPGTRLTVL.

J is TRBJ2-7 and V is TRBV18, with 7 positions matching TRBD1. With 3 bases clipped from V and 2 bases from J, the junction kept 4 bases outside the gene matches. CDR1 and CDR2 (germline): KGHSH, LQKENI. The CDR3 length is 14 residues. The CDR3 reads CASSPAGTAYEQYF. In DNA form, the CDR3 reads TGTGCCAGCTCACCGGCCGGGACAGCCTACGAGCAGTACTTC.

This clone was seen only a few times. The chain employs TRBV4-1 and TRBJ1-1; D uncertain. CDR1 and CDR2 from the germline V gene are MGHRA and YSYEKL. Trimming left V 0 bases short and J 3 bases short, with 11 bases between. The CDR3 loop spans 15 amino acids. CDR3 sequence: CASSQDGGRYTEAFF. In DNA form, the CDR3 reads TGCGCCAGCAGCCAAGATGGTGGGCGGTACACTGAAGCTTTCTTT.

Written as DNA, the CDR3 is TGCGCCAGCAGCTTGAGCCAGAACACTGAAGCTTTCTTT. Encoded protein: CASSLSQNTEAFF. J is TRBJ1-1 and V is TRBV5-1; unclear D gene. The CDR3 has 13 residues. Germline CDR1 is SGHRS and CDR2 is YFSETQ. V was pared by 1 base and J by 1 base, with 5 bases between. The entire variable domain, with the rest obtained from reference TRBV5-1 and TRBJ1-1, is as follows: KAGVTQTPRYLIKTRGQQVTLSCSPISGHRSVSWYQQTPGQGLQFLFEYFSETQRNKGNFPGRFSGRQFSNSRSEMNVSTLELGDSALYLCASSLSQNTEAFFGQGTRLTVV.

The J gene is TRBJ1-2, the V gene TRBV15; 10 nucleotides match TRBD1. The V segment lost 0 bases and the J segment 8 bases; nucleotides outside the gene matches: 12. Germline V gives CDR1 LNHNV, CDR2 YYDKDF (reference sequence). The CDR3 is 17 residues long. The DNA for the CDR3 is TGTGCCACCAGCAGAGATATGACAGGGGGCGCAGTTGGGGGCTACACCTTC. It encodes CATSRDMTGGAVGGYTF.

This clone was counted between two and nine times. The V call is TRBV7-9, the J call TRBJ2-1; 8 nucleotides match TRBD1. CDR1 and CDR2 (germline): SEHNR, FQNEAQ (reference sequence). With 4 bases clipped from V and 13 bases from J, the junction kept 12 bases outside the gene matches. This CDR3 spans 14 amino acids. CDR3 bases: TGTGCCAGCAGCTACCGGGACAGGCCGCTAGACCAGTTCTTC. It codes for CASSYRDRPLDQFF.

Only one count was recorded for this clone. The chain joins TRBV6-5 to TRBJ2-2, with 11 bases identical to TRBD2. Germline CDR1 and CDR2: MNHEY and SVGAGI. CDR3 length equals 16 residues. The J segment lost 3 bases and the V segment lost 2 bases, leaving 2 bases of the junction unmatched. The CDR3 sequence is CASSYGTSGYTGELFF. As DNA, the CDR3 is TGTGCCAGCAGTTACGGGACTAGCGGTTACACCGGGGAGCTGTTTTTT.

V gene TRBV18 combines with J gene TRBJ1-1; D remains ambiguous. The CDR3 extends over 14 amino acids. V was cut by 5 bases and J by 2 bases, with 12 bases left in between. The V gene's germline CDR1 is KGHSH and CDR2 LQKENI. CDR3 sequence: CASSSPSGNTEAFF. The CDR3 DNA reads as TGTGCCAGCTCATCCCCTTCGGGAAACACTGAAGCTTTCTTT.

The chain links TRBV6-5 to TRBJ2-1, with 10 bases identical to TRBD2. Germline CDR1 MNHEY, CDR2 SVGAGI. V gave up 6 bases and J gave up 9 bases; unmatched junction bases: 11. This CDR3 has 15 residues. CDR3 protein: CASSTTAGGPIEQFF. The CDR3 DNA sequence: TGTGCCAGCAGCACCACAGCGGGGGGGCCCATTGAGCAGTTCTTC.